This TCR beta chain was sequenced during a study of blood T cell repertoires in COVID-19. Study context: T cells, B-cell-depleted T cells, or PBMCs provided the cDNA or gDNA that served as material.

In the source study's methods: Amplification with reference gene primers provided the estimates of nucleated cell counts. Repertoires were generated with immunoSEQ multiplex PCR, while TCRdb's copy carries only in-frame clones and drops some. The V and J calls and the clone size are those of that table, but D and trimming were determined from the DNA. This sample has roughly 80,000 clones, with about 88% found just once. This CDR3 contains 17 residues. Deletions cut 5 bases from V and 2 bases from J, with 21 bases between. Germline V CDR1 and CDR2: MDHEN, SYDVKM. This TCR was recovered from a woman older than 75 with acute or convalescent COVID-19. The sequencing input was peripheral blood. The chain recombines TRBV28 with TRBJ1-2; no reliable D call. The CDR3 loop reads CASSQLREGGSNYGYTF. The CDR3 DNA is TGTGCCAGCAGTCAACTGCGGGAGGGTGGCTCAAACTATGGCTACACCTTC.